Only a few counts were recorded for the clone carrying this T cell receptor (beta chain). The data originate from a study of identical twins. TCRdb analysed the 5' RACE reads with MiXCR anew, one entry per CDR3 protein. Among 450,000 to 500,000 distinct CDR3 sequences, 13% to 15% were seen once, and the ten largest hold more than 0.8%. The CDR3 covers 13 residues. Germline CDR1 is MNHNS and CDR2 is SASEGT. Unmatched junction bases numbered 6, after V lost 10 bases and J lost 2 bases. The sample was also linked to a second study, of yellow fever vaccine responses in identical twins.

The sequenced sample consisted of CD4+ T cells sorted from blood. This sequence was found in a woman under 30 in good health. The gene calls are TRBV6-1 and TRBJ2-3; 7 nucleotides agree with TRBD2. CDR3 DNA: TGTGCCACCAAGCGGGACTTCACAGATACGCAGTATTTT. Amino acids: CATKRDFTDTQYF.